Below, 20 T cell receptor beta chains from the same sample are listed, as sequenced in a study of blood T cell repertoires in COVID-19 (dated by TCRdb to 2018 to 2021). Library generation was performed with the immunoSEQ multiplex PCR assay. Imported from immuneACCESS, the table was reduced by TCRdb to in-frame sequences with V and J called. These copies leave out some clones; in studies compared against another copy, an unresolved V gene accounts for under half, and the cause of the remainder is not known. This sample comprises more than 200,000 clones, 88% of them detected only once. Together, the top ten hold around 1.6% of the sample. Sequenced input: peripheral blood. Receptors were obtained from a man between 65 and 85 years old with acute or convalescent COVID-19.

The chain is built from TRBV24-1 and TRBJ1-2, with 10 bases that match TRBD1. This CDR3 spans 15 amino acids. CDR1 is KGHDR, CDR2 SFDVKD, per germline. J was trimmed by 4 bases and V by 9 bases; bases with no gene match: 10. CDR3: CATSNRQGAGYGYTF. The CDR3 DNA is TGTGCCACCTCAAATAGACAGGGGGCTGGCTATGGCTACACCTTC.

The chain employs TRBV7-2 and TRBJ1-1, with a tentative D call TRBD1 (5 bases). The V end was cut by 5 bases, the J end by 4 bases, with 11 bases between. Germline V gene data show CDR1 as SGHTA and CDR2 as FQGNSA. CDR3 length: 13 amino acids. CDR3 protein: CASSLRDGTEAFF. CDR3 nucleotides: TGTGCCAGCAGCCTCAGGGATGGCACTGAAGCTTTCTTT.

There are a few counts of this clone. V usage is TRBV10-3 and J usage is TRBJ1-1; D is unclear. This CDR3 contains 14 residues. Trimming stripped 2 bases from V and 0 bases from J, with 7 bases between. CDR1 is ENHRY and CDR2 is SYGVKD in the germline V gene. CDR3 sequence (DNA): TGTGCCATCAGTGAGGGCGGGGTGAACACTGAAGCTTTCTTT. Translated: CAISEGGVNTEAFF.

The rearrangement joins TRBV7-9 to TRBJ2-7; the D is unclear. This CDR3 has 12 amino acids. The germline V and J ends were trimmed by 2 bases and 4 bases, with 6 bases remaining between them. The V gene's germline CDR1 is SEHNR and CDR2 FQNEAQ (reference sequence). The CDR3 DNA reads TGTGCCAGCAGCTTATTCATTTACGAGCAGTACTTC. Its protein product is CASSLFIYEQYF. The full variable domain, in which reference TRBV7-9 and TRBJ2-7 provide the parts outside the CDR3, is DTGVSQNPRHKITKRGQNVTFRCDPISEHNRLYWYRQTLGQGPEFLTYFQNEAQLEKSRLLSDRFSAERPKGSFSTLEIQRTEQGDSAMYLCASSLFIYEQYFGPGTRLTVT.

V is TRBV5-5 and J is TRBJ2-5; the D is unclear. Germline CDR1 reads SGHKS; CDR2 reads YYEKEE (reference sequence). This CDR3 has 15 amino acids. Deletions cut 4 bases from V and 1 base from J, with 14 bases between. The DNA of the CDR3 is TGTGCCAGCAGCCTTTGGGCAGCTACCCAAGAGACCCAGTACTTC. It is translated as CASSLWAATQETQYF.

The gene calls are TRBV5-4 and TRBJ2-1; 11 bases are a match to TRBD2. V trimming: 2 bases; J trimming: 2 bases; junction bases outside the gene matches: 3. Germline V gene lookup returns CDR1 SGHNT and CDR2 YYREEE (reference sequence). CDR3 length: 16 amino acids. The CDR3 loop reads CASSFRLAGTYNEQFF. As DNA, the CDR3 is TGTGCCAGCAGCTTCAGACTAGCGGGAACCTACAATGAGCAGTTCTTC.

This chain connects TRBV7-9 to TRBJ2-7, with 13 positions matching TRBD2. The CDR3 is 17 amino acids. Germline V gene data show CDR1 as SEHNR and CDR2 as FQNEAQ (reference sequence). The trim removed 5 bases at V and 1 base at J, leaving 8 bases unmatched. In DNA form, the CDR3 reads TGTGCCAGCAGCCTAACTAGCGGGAGGGCCGGATCCTACGAGCAGTACTTC. Translating gives CASSLTSGRAGSYEQYF. Using reference TRBV7-9 and TRBJ2-7 for the parts outside the CDR3, the full variable domain is DTGVSQNPRHKITKRGQNVTFRCDPISEHNRLYWYRQTLGQGPEFLTYFQNEAQLEKSRLLSDRFSAERPKGSFSTLEIQRTEQGDSAMYLCASSLTSGRAGSYEQYFGPGTRLTVT.

The V and J genes are TRBV4-1 and TRBJ2-1; 11 bases fit TRBD1. The V gene's germline CDR1 is MGHRA and CDR2 YSYEKL. The CDR3 has 15 residues. V trimming: 4 bases; J trimming: 8 bases; junction bases outside the gene matches: 7. CDR3 residues: CASSREGQGVDEQFF. In DNA, the CDR3 is TGCGCCAGCAGCCGCGAGGGACAGGGGGTCGATGAGCAGTTCTTC.

The sample holds one count of this clone. The rearrangement joins TRBV11-3 to TRBJ2-3, with D unresolved. This CDR3 is 15 amino acids long. Germline CDR1 and CDR2: SGHNT and YENEEA. The germline V and J ends were trimmed by 1 base and 3 bases, with 11 bases remaining between them. The CDR3 sequence: CASSLGSYPTDTQYF. The CDR3 nucleotides read TGTGCCAGCAGCTTAGGAAGCTACCCGACAGATACGCAGTATTTT.

The chain carries TRBV11-3 and TRBJ1-1; tentatively, D is TRBD1 (5 bases). The CDR3 loop spans 13 amino acids. Germline V gives CDR1 SGHNT, CDR2 YENEEA. Between the trimmed V and J ends, which lost 1 base and 4 bases, there was a span of 7 bases. The CDR3 loop reads CASSLGQGTEAFF. The CDR3 DNA reads TGTGCCAGCAGCTTAGGCCAGGGCACTGAAGCTTTCTTT.

The chain recombines TRBV5-5 with TRBJ2-1; 7 bases match TRBD2. The V segment lost 2 bases and the J segment 2 bases; nucleotides outside the gene matches: 4. From germline, CDR1 is SGHKS and CDR2 YYEKEE (reference sequence). This CDR3 is 15 amino acids long. The DNA of the CDR3 is TGTGCCAGCAGCTTACCCGGGACTACCTACAATGAGCAGTTCTTC. This codes for CASSLPGTTYNEQFF.

In DNA form, the CDR3 reads TGCAGCGTTGCCGTCTCTGGAAACACCATATATTTT. This encodes CSVAVSGNTIYF. V and J are TRBV29-1 and TRBJ1-3; D is unresolved. This CDR3 contains 12 residues. CDR1 and CDR2 (germline): SQVTM, ANQGSEA. Trimming took 4 bases from V and 0 from J, leaving 4 bases between them.

The chain employs TRBV7-2 and TRBJ2-7, with D possibly matching TRBD2 (5 bases). V was clipped by 4 bases and J by 1 base, with 17 bases between them. CDR3 size: 16 residues. Germline CDR1 is SGHTA and CDR2 is FQGNSA. The CDR3 is CASSSSPLRGSYEQYF. The CDR3 region has the DNA TGTGCCAGCAGCTCCTCTCCGCTGCGAGGGTCCTACGAGCAGTACTTC. The full variable domain, in which reference TRBV7-2 and TRBJ2-7 provide the parts outside the CDR3, is GAGVSQSPSNKVTEKGKDVELRCDPISGHTALYWYRQSLGQGLEFLIYFQGNSAPDKSGLPSDRFSAERTGGSVSTLTIQRTQQEDSAVYLCASSSSPLRGSYEQYFGPGTRLTVT.

This clone was detected a few times. The chain has TRBV25-1 and TRBJ1-1, with 9 bases identical to TRBD1. The CDR3 totals 16 residues. With 4 bases clipped from V and 5 bases from J, the junction kept 11 bases outside the gene matches. Germline CDR1 and CDR2: MGHDK and SYGVNS. This CDR3 is CASSAGLGQGRTEAFF. The CDR3 nucleotides are TGTGCCAGCAGTGCCGGATTAGGACAGGGGAGGACTGAAGCTTTCTTT.

For the CDR3, the DNA is TGTGCCAGTAGTATAGGTGGCGGGAGGTTTTGGAATGAGCAGTTCTTC. Translating gives CASSIGGGRFWNEQFF. The chain recombines TRBV19 with TRBJ2-1; 8 positions agree with TRBD2. This CDR3 is built from 16 residues. After removal of 1 base from V and 7 bases from J, the junction contained 9 bases not matched to a gene. In germline, CDR1 is LNHDA, CDR2 SQIVND (reference sequence).

The chain couples TRBV6-5 to TRBJ2-2; D is uncertain. With 8 bases removed from V and 3 bases from J, the gap between germline ends came to 7 bases. This CDR3 has 12 amino acids. The germline gives CDR1 MNHEY, CDR2 SVGAGI. The CDR3 here is CASEEYTGELFF. In DNA, the CDR3 is TGTGCCAGCGAGGAGTACACCGGGGAGCTGTTTTTT.

V and J are TRBV7-2 and TRBJ1-2; 9 bases line up with TRBD1. V was clipped by 4 bases and J by 4 bases; unmatched bases: 4. This CDR3 has 14 residues. Germline-derived CDR1 and CDR2 are SGHTA and FQGNSA. CDR3 nucleotide sequence: TGTGCCAGCAGCTGGGGACAGGGAACCTATGGCTACACCTTC. Encoded protein: CASSWGQGTYGYTF.

The V and J genes are TRBV5-1 and TRBJ1-6, with 8 bases matching TRBD1. Unmatched junction bases numbered 6, after V lost 4 bases and J lost 9 bases. The CDR3 sequence is 14 residues long. Germline CDR1 and CDR2: SGHRS and YFSETQ. The CDR3 region is CASSTGQGSSPLHF. DNA of the CDR3: TGCGCCAGCAGCACCGGACAGGGATCTTCACCCCTCCACTTT.

This clone was counted a single time. The gene calls are TRBV7-8 and TRBJ2-1; D ambiguous. CDR3 length: 14 amino acids. Between the trimmed V and J ends, which lost 0 bases and 4 bases, there was a span of 7 bases. Germline V gene sequence: CDR1 SGHVS, CDR2 FQNEAQ. The CDR3 sequence: CASSLAVRYNEQFF. Written as DNA, the CDR3 is TGTGCCAGCAGCTTAGCGGTGAGGTACAATGAGCAGTTCTTC.

This clone was found once. The genes are TRBV4-1 and TRBJ2-1, with 10 bases identical to TRBD2. The junction had 5 bases not matched to a gene; V was cut back by 2 bases and J by 4 bases. The CDR3 spans 16 residues. The germline V gene encodes CDR1 MGHRA and CDR2 YSYEKL. CDR3 residues: CASSQTTSGNYNEQFF. CDR3 nucleotides: TGCGCCAGCAGCCAAACAACTAGCGGGAATTACAATGAGCAGTTCTTC.